The TCR beta chain described here comes from a study of T-cell memory formation after mild COVID-19. This clonotype has a handful of counts. TCRdb used MiXCR to reprocess the 5' RACE reads, holding one entry per CDR3 protein. The table has just under 150,000 distinct CDR3 sequences, 15% to 20% seen once. The CDR3 spans 14 residues. The germline V and J ends were trimmed by 5 bases and 7 bases, with 19 bases remaining between them. Germline loops: CDR1 SGHRS, CDR2 YFSETQ. The chain employs TRBV5-1 and TRBJ2-7; TRBD1 might be the D (6 bases). The sample comprised PBMCs or a T cell subset sorted from them (not recorded which). The clonotype was recovered from an adult woman who had mild COVID-19 (a few samples of this study predate the infection). Cell type and time point are not known. The chain's CDR3 is CASSFTSSGVEQYF. In nucleotides, the CDR3 is TGCGCCAGCAGTTTTACCTCTTCAGGGGTAGAGCAGTACTTC.